This TCR beta chain was identified during a study of blood T cells in healthy people across ages. The authors ran a second PCR of roughly 7 to 11 cycles using a sample-barcoded 5' primer and a J-beta primer mix. Each of the cDNA molecules was tagged by a template-switch adaptor with 12 random nucleotides. TCRdb reanalysed the 5' RACE reads using MiXCR and keeps one entry per CDR3 protein. The data contain hundreds of thousands of distinct CDR3 sequences, approximately 50% of them singletons. Regarding the study as a whole: Older age coincided with a roughly linear decline in TCR beta diversity per million T cells. Diversity of TCR beta correlated strongly with naive T cell percentage.

Only a few counts were recorded for this clonotype. Its target is unknown. The V segment lost 4 bases and the J segment 10 bases; nucleotides outside the gene matches: 11. Germline-derived CDR1 and CDR2 are MGHRA and YSYEKL. The CDR3 is 16 residues long. The chain is built from TRBV4-1 and TRBJ2-1; 12 nucleotides match TRBD2. The sequenced sample consisted of blood. The TCR originated in a man in his sixties in good health. The CDR3 DNA reads as TGCGCCAGCAGCCCTCAGACTAGCGGGGGCCCCCCGGAGCAGTTCTTC. As protein: CASSPQTSGGPPEQFF.